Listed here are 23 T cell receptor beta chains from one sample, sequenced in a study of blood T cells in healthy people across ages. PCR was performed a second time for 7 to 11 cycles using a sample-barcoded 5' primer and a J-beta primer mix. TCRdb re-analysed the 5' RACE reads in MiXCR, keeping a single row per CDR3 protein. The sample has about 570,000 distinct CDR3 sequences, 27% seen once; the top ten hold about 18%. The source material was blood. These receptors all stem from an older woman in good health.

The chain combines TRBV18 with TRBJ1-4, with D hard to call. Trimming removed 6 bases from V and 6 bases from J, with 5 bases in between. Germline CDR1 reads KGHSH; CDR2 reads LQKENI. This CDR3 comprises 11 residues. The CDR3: CASSSDEKLFF. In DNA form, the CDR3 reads TGTGCCAGCTCTTCTGATGAAAAACTGTTTTTT.

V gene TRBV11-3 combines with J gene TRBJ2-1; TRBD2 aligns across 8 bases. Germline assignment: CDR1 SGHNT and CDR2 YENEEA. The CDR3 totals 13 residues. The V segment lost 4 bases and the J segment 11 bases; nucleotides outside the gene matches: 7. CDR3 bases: TGTGCCAGCAGCTCCGGACTAGCCGGTAAGCAGTTCTTC. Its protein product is CASSSGLAGKQFF.

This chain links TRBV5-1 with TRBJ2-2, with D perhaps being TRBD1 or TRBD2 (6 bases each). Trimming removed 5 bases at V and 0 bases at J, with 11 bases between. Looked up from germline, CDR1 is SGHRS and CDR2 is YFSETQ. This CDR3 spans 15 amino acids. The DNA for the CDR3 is TGCGCCAGCAGGTTAGGGGGGACGAACACCGGGGAGCTGTTTTTT. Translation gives CASRLGGTNTGELFF.

The CDR3 here is CASSPMDRGSYGYTF. The CDR3 DNA is TGTGCCAGCTCACCAATGGACAGGGGAAGCTATGGCTACACCTTC. The chain is built from TRBV18 and TRBJ1-2, with 9 bases that match TRBD1. The CDR3 consists of 15 residues. V gave up 2 bases and J gave up 4 bases; unmatched junction bases: 5. Per germline, CDR1 KGHSH and CDR2 LQKENI.

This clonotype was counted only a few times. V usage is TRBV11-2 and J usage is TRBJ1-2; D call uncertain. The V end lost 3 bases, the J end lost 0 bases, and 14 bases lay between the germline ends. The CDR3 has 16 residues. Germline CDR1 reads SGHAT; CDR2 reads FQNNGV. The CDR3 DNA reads TGTGCCAGCAGCTTTAATTCGGGCAAAGCTAACTATGGCTACACCTTC. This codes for CASSFNSGKANYGYTF. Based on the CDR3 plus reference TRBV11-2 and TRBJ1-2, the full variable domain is EAGVAQSPRYKIIEKRQSVAFWCNPISGHATLYWYQQILGQGPKLLIQFQNNGVVDDSQLPKDRFSAERLKGVDSTLKIQPAKLEDSAVYLCASSFNSGKANYGYTFGSGTRLTVV.

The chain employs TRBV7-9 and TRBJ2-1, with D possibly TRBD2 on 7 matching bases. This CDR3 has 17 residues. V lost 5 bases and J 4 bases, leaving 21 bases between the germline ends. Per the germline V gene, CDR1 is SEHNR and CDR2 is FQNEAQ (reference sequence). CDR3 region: CASSPIGGRGPYNEQFF. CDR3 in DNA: TGTGCCAGCAGCCCGATCGGTGGGCGGGGGCCGTACAATGAGCAGTTCTTC.

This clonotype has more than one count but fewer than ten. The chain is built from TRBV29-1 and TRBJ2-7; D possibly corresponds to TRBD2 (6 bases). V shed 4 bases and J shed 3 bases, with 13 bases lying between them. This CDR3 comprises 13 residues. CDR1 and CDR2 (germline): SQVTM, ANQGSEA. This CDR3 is CSVVGTGFYEQYF. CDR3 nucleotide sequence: TGCAGCGTTGTTGGGACTGGCTTCTACGAGCAGTACTTC.

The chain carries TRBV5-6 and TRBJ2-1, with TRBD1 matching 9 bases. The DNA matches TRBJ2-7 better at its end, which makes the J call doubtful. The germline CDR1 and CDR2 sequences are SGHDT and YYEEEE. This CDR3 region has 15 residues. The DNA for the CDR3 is TGTGCCAGCAGCTTGTATGGGACAGGGTTTGCCGAGCAGTACTTC. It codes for CASSLYGTGFAEQYF.

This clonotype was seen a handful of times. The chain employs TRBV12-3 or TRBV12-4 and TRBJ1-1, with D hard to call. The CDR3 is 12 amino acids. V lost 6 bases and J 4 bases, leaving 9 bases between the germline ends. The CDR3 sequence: CASSRPLTEAFF. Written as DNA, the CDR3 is TGTGCCAGCAGCCGCCCTCTCACTGAAGCTTTCTTT.

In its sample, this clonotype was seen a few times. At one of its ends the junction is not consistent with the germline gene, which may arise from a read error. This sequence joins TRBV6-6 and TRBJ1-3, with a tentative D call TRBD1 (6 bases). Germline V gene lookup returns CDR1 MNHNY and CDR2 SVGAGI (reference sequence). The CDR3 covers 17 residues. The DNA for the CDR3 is TGTGCCAGCAGTGGGGGCGGAGGGACGGCGGGTGGAGACACCATATATTTT. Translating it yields CASSGGGGTAGGDTIYF.

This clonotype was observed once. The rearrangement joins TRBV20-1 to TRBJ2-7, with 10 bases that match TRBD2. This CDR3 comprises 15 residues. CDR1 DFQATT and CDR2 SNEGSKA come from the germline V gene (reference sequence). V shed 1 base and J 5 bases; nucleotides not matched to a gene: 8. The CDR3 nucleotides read TGCAGTGCTAGAGGGCGGCTAGCGGGAGCCGACGAGCAGTACTTC. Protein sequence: CSARGRLAGADEQYF.

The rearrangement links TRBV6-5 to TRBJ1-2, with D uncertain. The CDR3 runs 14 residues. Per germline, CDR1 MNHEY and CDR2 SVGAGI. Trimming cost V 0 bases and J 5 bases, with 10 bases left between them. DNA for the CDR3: TGTGCCAGCAGTTACTCTGCAGGCCTATATGGCTACACCTTC. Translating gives CASSYSAGLYGYTF.

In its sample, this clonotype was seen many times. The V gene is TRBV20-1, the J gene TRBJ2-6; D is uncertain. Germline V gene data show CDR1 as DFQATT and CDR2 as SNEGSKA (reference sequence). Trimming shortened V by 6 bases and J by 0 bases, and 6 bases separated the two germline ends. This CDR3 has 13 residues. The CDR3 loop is CSAESSGANVLTF. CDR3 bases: TGCAGTGCAGAAAGCTCTGGGGCCAACGTCCTGACTTTC.

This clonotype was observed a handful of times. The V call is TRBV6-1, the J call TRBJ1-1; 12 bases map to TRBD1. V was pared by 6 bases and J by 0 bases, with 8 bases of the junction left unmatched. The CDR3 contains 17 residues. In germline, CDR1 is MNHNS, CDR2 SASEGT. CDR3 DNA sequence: TGTGCCAGCAGCCGCGGGACAGGGGGCGCGATGAACACTGAAGCTTTCTTT. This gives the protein CASSRGTGGAMNTEAFF.

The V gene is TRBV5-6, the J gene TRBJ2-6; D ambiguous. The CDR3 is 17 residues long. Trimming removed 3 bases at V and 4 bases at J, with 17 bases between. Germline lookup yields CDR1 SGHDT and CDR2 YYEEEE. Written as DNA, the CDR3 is TGTGCCAGCAGCTCCCTCGTGCGCCAGGTCGGGGCCAACGTCCTGACTTTC. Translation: CASSSLVRQVGANVLTF.

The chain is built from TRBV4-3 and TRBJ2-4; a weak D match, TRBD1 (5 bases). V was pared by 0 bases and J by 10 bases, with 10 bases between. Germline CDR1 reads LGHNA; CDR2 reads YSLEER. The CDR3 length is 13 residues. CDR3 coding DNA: TGCGCCAGCAGCCAAGATACAGGCTCAATTCAGTACTTC. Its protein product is CASSQDTGSIQYF.

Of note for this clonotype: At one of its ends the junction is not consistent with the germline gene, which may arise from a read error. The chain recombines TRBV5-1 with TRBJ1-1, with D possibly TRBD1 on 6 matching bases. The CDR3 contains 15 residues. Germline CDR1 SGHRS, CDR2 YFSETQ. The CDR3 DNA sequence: TGCGCCAGCAGTTACGGCCCAGGGGAGGGCACTGAGGCTTTCTTT. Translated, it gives CASSYGPGEGTEAFF.

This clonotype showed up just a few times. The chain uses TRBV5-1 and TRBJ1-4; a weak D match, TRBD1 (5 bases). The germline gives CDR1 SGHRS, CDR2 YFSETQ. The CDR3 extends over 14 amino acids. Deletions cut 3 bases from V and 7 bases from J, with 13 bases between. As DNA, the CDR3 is TGCGCCAGCAGCTCCCAGGGTCAGAGTGAAAAACTGTTTTTT. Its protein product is CASSSQGQSEKLFF.

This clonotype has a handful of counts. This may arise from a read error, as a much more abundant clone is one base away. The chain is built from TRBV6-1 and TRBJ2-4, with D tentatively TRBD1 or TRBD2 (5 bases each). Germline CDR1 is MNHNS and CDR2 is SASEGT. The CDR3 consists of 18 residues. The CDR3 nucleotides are TGTGCCAGCGCCAGGGACCAGAGATACCCAGTAGCCAAAAACATTCAGTGCTTC. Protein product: CASARDQRYPVAKNIQCF.

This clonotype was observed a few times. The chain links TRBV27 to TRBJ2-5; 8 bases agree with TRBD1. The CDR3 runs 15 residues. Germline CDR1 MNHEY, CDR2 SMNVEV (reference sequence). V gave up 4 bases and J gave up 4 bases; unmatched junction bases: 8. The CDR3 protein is CASSSPGQGIETQYF. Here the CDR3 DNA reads TGTGCCAGCAGTTCCCCCGGACAGGGTATAGAGACCCAGTACTTC.

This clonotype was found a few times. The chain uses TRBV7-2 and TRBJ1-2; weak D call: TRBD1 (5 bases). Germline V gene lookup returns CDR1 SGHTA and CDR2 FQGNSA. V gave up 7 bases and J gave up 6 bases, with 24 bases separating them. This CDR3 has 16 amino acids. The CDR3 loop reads CASNLTSNEGRHGYTF. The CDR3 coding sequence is TGTGCCAGCAACTTGACCTCGAATGAGGGGAGGCATGGCTACACCTTC. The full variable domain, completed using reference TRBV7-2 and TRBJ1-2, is GAGVSQSPSNKVTEKGKDVELRCDPISGHTALYWYRQSLGQGLEFLIYFQGNSAPDKSGLPSDRFSAERTGGSVSTLTIQRTQQEDSAVYLCASNLTSNEGRHGYTFGSGTRLTVV.

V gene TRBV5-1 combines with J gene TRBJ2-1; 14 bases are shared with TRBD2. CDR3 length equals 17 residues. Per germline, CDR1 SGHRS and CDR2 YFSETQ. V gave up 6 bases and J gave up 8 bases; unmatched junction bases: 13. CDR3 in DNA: TGCGCCAGCAAAATCCAGACTAGCGGGGGGGCGTTCTATGAGCAGTTCTTC. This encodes CASKIQTSGGAFYEQFF.

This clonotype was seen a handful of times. The CDR3 region has the DNA TGTGCCATCAGCAGGGGCGATGGGATCGGGGAGCTGTTTTTT. Translation: CAISRGDGIGELFF. This rearrangement joins TRBV10-3 to TRBJ2-2; D might be TRBD1 (6 bases). Trimming took off 6 bases at V and 7 bases at J, with 15 bases between the two ends. Germline-derived CDR1 and CDR2 are ENHRY and SYGVKD. The CDR3 length is 14 residues.